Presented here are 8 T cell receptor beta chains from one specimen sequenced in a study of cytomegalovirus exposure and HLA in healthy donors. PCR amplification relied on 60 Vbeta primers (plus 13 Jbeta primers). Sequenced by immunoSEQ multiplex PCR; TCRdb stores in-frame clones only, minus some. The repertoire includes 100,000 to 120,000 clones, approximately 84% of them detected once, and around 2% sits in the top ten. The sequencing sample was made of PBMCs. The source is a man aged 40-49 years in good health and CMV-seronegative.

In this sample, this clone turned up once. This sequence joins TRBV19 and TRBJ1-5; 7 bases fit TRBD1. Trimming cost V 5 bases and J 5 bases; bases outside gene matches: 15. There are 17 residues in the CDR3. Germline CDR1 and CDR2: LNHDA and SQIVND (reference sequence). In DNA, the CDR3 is TGTGCCAGTAGTGCCTTGGTGGGACAGCCGCTTGATCAGCCCCAGCATTTT. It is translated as CASSALVGQPLDQPQHF. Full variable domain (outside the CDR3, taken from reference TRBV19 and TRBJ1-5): DGGITQSPKYLFRKEGQNVTLSCEQNLNHDAMYWYRQDPGQGLRLIYYSQIVNDFQKGDIAEGYSVSREKKESFPLTVTSAQKNPTAFYLCASSALVGQPLDQPQHFGDGTRLSIL.

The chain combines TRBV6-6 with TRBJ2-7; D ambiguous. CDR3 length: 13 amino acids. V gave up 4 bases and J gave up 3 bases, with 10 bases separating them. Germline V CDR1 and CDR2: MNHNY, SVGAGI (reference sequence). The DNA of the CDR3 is TGTGCCAGCAGTTTGCAGGCGCGCTACGAGCAGTACTTC. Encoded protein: CASSLQARYEQYF.

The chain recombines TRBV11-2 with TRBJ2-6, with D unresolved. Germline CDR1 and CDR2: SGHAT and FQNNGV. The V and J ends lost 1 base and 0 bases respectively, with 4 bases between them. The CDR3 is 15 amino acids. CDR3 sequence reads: CASSLGVSGANVLTF. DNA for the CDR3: TGTGCCAGCAGCTTAGGAGTCTCTGGGGCCAACGTCCTGACTTTC.

DNA for the CDR3: TGTGCCAGCAGTTTATGGAGGAACACAGATACGCAGTATTTT. Translated, it gives CASSLWRNTDTQYF. The rearrangement joins TRBV27 to TRBJ2-3; D perhaps matches TRBD2 (5 bases). With 1 base removed from V and 2 bases from J, the gap between germline ends came to 7 bases. Germline lookup yields CDR1 MNHEY and CDR2 SMNVEV (reference sequence). This CDR3 region has 14 residues.

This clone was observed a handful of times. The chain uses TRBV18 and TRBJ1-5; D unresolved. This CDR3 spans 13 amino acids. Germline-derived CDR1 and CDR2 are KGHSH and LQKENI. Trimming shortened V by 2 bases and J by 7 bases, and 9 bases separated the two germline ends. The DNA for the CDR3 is TGTGCCAGCTCACCAGGGCAGTGGCAGCCCCAGCATTTT. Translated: CASSPGQWQPQHF.

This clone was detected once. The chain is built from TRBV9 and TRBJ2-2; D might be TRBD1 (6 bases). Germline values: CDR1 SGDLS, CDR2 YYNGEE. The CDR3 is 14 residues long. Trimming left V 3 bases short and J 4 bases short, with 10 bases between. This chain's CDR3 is CASSATGSTGELFF. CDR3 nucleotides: TGTGCCAGCAGCGCCACAGGGAGCACCGGGGAGCTGTTTTTT.

Written as DNA, the CDR3 is TGTGCCAGCAGCTTAGGGATAAGTCAGGGTCTAAAAGAGACCCAGTACTTC. Translated, it gives CASSLGISQGLKETQYF. The chain couples TRBV7-8 to TRBJ2-5; D might be TRBD1 (5 bases). This CDR3 is 17 amino acids long. Trimming shortened V by 1 base and J by 3 bases, and 18 bases separated the two germline ends. CDR1 is SGHVS and CDR2 is FQNEAQ in the germline V gene.

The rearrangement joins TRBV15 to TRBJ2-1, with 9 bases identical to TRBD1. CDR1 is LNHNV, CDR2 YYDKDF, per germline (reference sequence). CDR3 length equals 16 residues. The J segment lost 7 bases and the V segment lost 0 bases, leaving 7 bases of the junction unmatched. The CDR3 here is CATSRDPGQGRNEQFF. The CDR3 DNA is TGTGCCACCAGCAGAGATCCAGGACAGGGGAGAAATGAGCAGTTCTTC.